This T cell receptor beta chain was obtained from a study of T-cell memory formation after mild COVID-19. Points on this clonotype: Its specificity is unknown.

TCRalpha and TCRbeta libraries used 5'RACE with constant-segment primers and UMIs. TCRdb re-analysed the 5' RACE reads in MiXCR, keeping a single row per CDR3 protein. This sample has 250,000 to 350,000 distinct CDR3 sequences, with roughly a fifth found just once. There are 14 residues in the CDR3. CDR1 and CDR2 (germline): MGHRA, YSYEKL. Trimming took 1 base from V and 5 from J, leaving 11 bases between them. General observations from the study: Clones that shrank (day 15 to 85) were balanced CD4/CD8, whereas later expanders leaned CD4+. CD4+ contracting clones were found mainly in CM and EM, and CD8+ ones in EMRA. A subset of responding clones appeared in pre-infection memory, suggesting cross-reactive memory joined.

This TCR was recovered from a man between 18 and 29 years old who had mild COVID-19 (a few samples of this study predate the infection). Cell type and time point are not known. The chain has TRBV4-1 and TRBJ2-5; either TRBD1 or TRBD2 may fit D (6 bases each). The specimen sequenced was PBMCs or a T cell subset sorted from them (not recorded which). The CDR3 DNA sequence: TGCGCCAGCAGCCAAGTGGGGGCGGGGGAGACCCAGTACTTC. Its protein is CASSQVGAGETQYF.